This TCR beta chain was found in a study of blood T cell repertoires in COVID-19. The wider study: Samples taken during acute and convalescent COVID-19 were collected in the United States, Italy and Spain. From T cells, B-cell-depleted T cells, or PBMCs came the material, which was cDNA or gDNA.

Germline V CDR1 and CDR2: SNHLY, FYNNEI. The CDR3 runs 17 residues. V lost 6 bases to trimming and J lost 6 bases, with 25 bases between them. The authors' processing: Reference gene primer amplification gave nucleated cell count estimates. Data came from immunoSEQ multiplex PCR; TCRdb stores just in-frame clones and leaves some out. The V and J calls and the clone size are those of that table, but D and trimming were determined from the DNA. The sample includes fewer than 150,000 clones, around 85% of them seen just once. The sequencing sample was made of peripheral blood. The origin of this receptor is a human donor in a cohort sampled during active COVID-19. The V gene is TRBV2, the J gene TRBJ2-3, with a possible D match to TRBD2 (5 bases). DNA for the CDR3: TGTGCCAGCAGCGAATCAAAACTAGTTTATTCCCCCGATACGCAGTATTTT. This sequence encodes CASSESKLVYSPDTQYF.